Presented here are 24 T cell receptor beta chains from one specimen sequenced in a study of shared clonotypes between healthy human individuals. The data were produced by immunoSEQ multiplex PCR, yet TCRdb's version contains in-frame clones alone and is incomplete. This table has fewer than 2.5 million clones, 93% appearing once. The sequenced sample was naive CD4+ T cells from PBMCs. Subset of the sample: CD45RA+ positively selected. These receptors all stem from a man younger than 30 in good health. Some clones in this sample may be carry-over from other donors' samples.

This sequence joins TRBV28 and TRBJ2-7, with TRBD1 identical over 7 bases. In germline, CDR1 is MDHEN, CDR2 SYDVKM. This CDR3 contains 13 residues. The V gene end was trimmed by 2 bases and the J gene end by 8 bases; junction bases not matched to a gene: 6. CDR3 sequence (DNA): TGTGCCAGCAGTTTACCTGGGACAGCTCAGCAGTACTTC. As protein: CASSLPGTAQQYF.

V gene TRBV4-3 combines with J gene TRBJ2-3; 9 nucleotides match TRBD1. CDR3 size: 14 residues. The germline V gene has CDR1 LGHNA and CDR2 YSLEER. Trimming took 4 bases from V and 4 from J; bases not matched to a gene: 3. For the CDR3, the DNA is TGCGCCAGCAGCCCGGGACAGGGCTCAGATACGCAGTATTTT. This encodes CASSPGQGSDTQYF.

This chain connects TRBV23-1 to TRBJ1-1, with 9 bases identical to TRBD1. TRBV23-1 is designated an ORF whose function remains uncertain. J gave up 0 bases and V 2 bases, and 10 bases lay outside the gene matches. This CDR3 spans 18 amino acids. The CDR3 is CASSQRDRAILMNTEAFF. The CDR3 nucleotides are TGCGCCAGCAGTCAACGGGACAGGGCAATCCTCATGAACACTGAAGCTTTCTTT.

The chain uses TRBV5-1 and TRBJ2-7; 10 nucleotides agree with TRBD2. CDR1 is SGHRS and CDR2 is YFSETQ in the germline V gene. The CDR3 is 15 residues long. V trimming: 3 bases; J trimming: 6 bases; junction bases outside the gene matches: 9. CDR3 sequence reads: CASSSTGTSESEQYF. In DNA, the CDR3 is TGCGCCAGCAGCTCAACCGGGACTAGCGAGTCCGAGCAGTACTTC.

The genes are TRBV5-1 and TRBJ2-7; TRBD1 is a possible D gene (6 bases). CDR1 SGHRS and CDR2 YFSETQ come from the germline V gene. CDR3 length: 15 residues. The V end was cut by 0 bases, the J end by 9 bases, with 19 bases between. The CDR3 spells CASSLAGTKSTTQYF. The CDR3 region has the DNA TGCGCCAGCAGCTTGGCCGGGACAAAGTCTACGACGCAGTACTTC. Full variable domain (remainder filled in from reference TRBV5-1 and TRBJ2-7): KAGVTQTPRYLIKTRGQQVTLSCSPISGHRSVSWYQQTPGQGLQFLFEYFSETQRNKGNFPGRFSGRQFSNSRSEMNVSTLELGDSALYLCASSLAGTKSTTQYFGPGTRLTVT.

As to this clone: At the DNA level, this CDR3 is encoded by other sequences in the same sample as well. The CDR3 DNA sequence: TGTGCCAGCTCGCCGACAGGGGGCACAGATACGCAGTATTTT. Encoded protein: CASSPTGGTDTQYF. The rearrangement uses TRBV18 and TRBJ2-3, with 8 bases lining up with TRBD1. The CDR3 runs 14 residues. Germline assignment: CDR1 KGHSH and CDR2 LQKENI. The V segment lost 6 bases and the J segment 1 base; nucleotides outside the gene matches: 3.

This clone was observed a few times. The chain carries TRBV6-5 and TRBJ2-3; possible D gene TRBD2, 6 bases. The CDR3 totals 16 residues. Germline CDR1 reads MNHEY; CDR2 reads SVGAGI. Deletions cut 0 bases from V and 6 bases from J, with 16 bases between. Here the CDR3 DNA reads TGTGCCAGCAGTTACTCGGGACTCCCGTTCACCGATACGCAGTATTTT. This encodes CASSYSGLPFTDTQYF.

This chain joins TRBV4-2 and TRBJ1-6, with D tentatively TRBD1 (6 bases). V lost 3 bases and J 5 bases, leaving 14 bases between the germline ends. CDR1 and CDR2 (germline): LGHNA, YNFKEQ. The CDR3 has 16 residues. Here the CDR3 reads CASSQGHRADNSPLHF. The CDR3 DNA follows: TGTGCCAGCAGCCAGGGCCACAGGGCCGATAATTCACCCCTCCACTTT.

The chain joins TRBV9 to TRBJ2-6; D remains unclear. V was shortened by 0 bases and J by 2 bases, with 9 bases between the two germline ends. Germline loops: CDR1 SGDLS, CDR2 YYNGEE. The CDR3 covers 16 residues. CDR3 in amino acids: CASSVGAGAGANVLTF. CDR3 nucleotide sequence: TGTGCCAGCAGCGTAGGGGCAGGCGCTGGGGCCAACGTCCTGACTTTC.

The CDR3 is CASSFVPGGASGNEQFF. The CDR3 DNA follows: TGTGCCAGCAGCTTTGTCCCCGGGGGCGCTTCCGGCAATGAGCAGTTCTTC. The chain links TRBV11-2 to TRBJ2-1; D could derive from TRBD1 or TRBD2 (6 bases each). Trimming pared 3 bases from V and 6 bases from J, leaving 21 bases between. Germline values: CDR1 SGHAT, CDR2 FQNNGV. CDR3 length: 17 residues.

This chain links TRBV5-1 with TRBJ2-7, with 9 bases identical to TRBD2. The V segment lost 2 bases and the J segment 4 bases; nucleotides outside the gene matches: 4. Germline V lookup: CDR1 SGHRS, CDR2 YFSETQ. The CDR3 totals 14 residues. The CDR3, as DNA: TGCGCCAGCAGCTTCGGGACTAGCTTGTACGAGCAGTACTTC. Its translation: CASSFGTSLYEQYF.

This chain links TRBV5-1 with TRBJ2-2, with D hard to call. Trimming took 2 bases from V and 2 from J, leaving 7 bases between them. CDR1 and CDR2 (germline): SGHRS, YFSETQ. The CDR3 length is 14 residues. The CDR3 nucleotides are TGCGCCAGCAGCTTTAATGACAACACCGGGGAGCTGTTTTTT. Residues: CASSFNDNTGELFF.

This clone has just a few counts. The chain couples TRBV6-5 to TRBJ1-1; D is unclear. The CDR3 sequence is 14 residues long. V lost 0 bases and J 5 bases, leaving 10 bases between the germline ends. In germline, CDR1 is MNHEY, CDR2 SVGAGI. Here the CDR3 reads CASSYSASRTEAFF. CDR3 nucleotides: TGTGCCAGCAGTTACTCGGCGTCGCGGACTGAAGCTTTCTTT.

The chain uses TRBV20-1 and TRBJ2-7; D uncertain. The CDR3 is 11 residues long. Between the trimmed V and J ends, which lost 5 bases and 0 bases, there was a span of 5 bases. The V gene's germline CDR1 is DFQATT and CDR2 SNEGSKA (reference sequence). CDR3 bases: TGCAGTGCTTGGAGCTCCTACGAGCAGTACTTC. This codes for CSAWSSYEQYF.

The chain recombines TRBV5-1 with TRBJ1-2; TRBD1 is a possible D gene (5 bases). This CDR3 contains 14 residues. Germline V lookup: CDR1 SGHRS, CDR2 YFSETQ. Trimming took 1 base from V and 6 from J, leaving 13 bases between them. The CDR3, as DNA: TGCGCCAGCAGCTTGTTAGGGGTTGGAGATGGCTACACCTTC. It codes for CASSLLGVGDGYTF.

On this clone itself: Other DNA sequences within the sample encode an identical CDR3. The chain links TRBV5-1 to TRBJ2-5; 7 bases match TRBD2. The V gene end was trimmed by 0 bases and the J gene end by 1 base; junction bases not matched to a gene: 0. CDR1 is SGHRS, CDR2 YFSETQ, per germline. The CDR3 totals 14 residues. The CDR3 nucleotides are TGCGCCAGCAGCTTGGGGACTAGCCAAGAGACCCAGTACTTC. Translation gives CASSLGTSQETQYF.

The rearrangement uses TRBV5-4 and TRBJ1-2; TRBD1 matches 11 bases. With 4 bases clipped from V and 4 bases from J, the junction kept 15 bases outside the gene matches. The CDR3 runs 18 residues. Germline CDR1 reads SGHNT; CDR2 reads YYREEE (reference sequence). The CDR3 sequence is CASSGTDRGLNPSYGYTF. The CDR3, as DNA: TGTGCCAGCAGCGGAACGGACAGGGGGCTCAATCCGTCCTATGGCTACACCTTC.

As regards this clone: This CDR3 is also generated by other DNA sequences in the sample. This chain uses TRBV2 with TRBJ1-5; D gene uncertain. From germline, CDR1 is SNHLY and CDR2 FYNNEI. This CDR3 has 13 amino acids. Between the trimmed V and J ends, which lost 4 bases and 7 bases, there was a span of 11 bases. CDR3: CASSGTGAQPQHF. In nucleotides, the CDR3 is TGTGCCAGCAGTGGAACGGGTGCCCAGCCCCAGCATTTT. Complete variable domain (other parts from reference TRBV2 and TRBJ1-5): EPEVTQTPSHQVTQMGQEVILRCVPISNHLYFYWYRQILGQKVEFLVSFYNNEISEKSEIFDDQFSVERPDGSNFTLKIRSTKLEDSAMYFCASSGTGAQPQHFGDGTRLSIL.

This chain joins TRBV18 and TRBJ2-1; no clear D gene. The V and J ends lost 1 base and 7 bases respectively, with 8 bases between them. The length of the CDR3 is 13 residues. Germline values: CDR1 KGHSH, CDR2 LQKENI. CDR3 amino acids: CASSPLLGNEQFF. CDR3 nucleotides: TGTGCCAGCTCACCACTTTTAGGGAATGAGCAGTTCTTC.

The CDR3: CASSLAQGLGTDTQYF. As DNA, the CDR3 is TGCGCCAGCAGCTTGGCTCAGGGTCTAGGCACAGATACGCAGTATTTT. The chain carries TRBV5-1 and TRBJ2-3; the D gene is possibly TRBD1 (5 bases). The CDR3 is made up of 16 amino acids. Germline CDR1 and CDR2: SGHRS and YFSETQ. Trimming removed 0 bases from V and 1 base from J, with 12 bases in between.

This chain joins TRBV28 and TRBJ2-1; D possibly corresponds to TRBD1 (5 bases). V lost 6 bases to trimming and J lost 0 bases, with 12 bases between them. Germline-derived CDR1 and CDR2 are MDHEN and SYDVKM. This CDR3 region has 15 residues. This CDR3 is CASRPSGFSYNEQFF. The CDR3 DNA reads TGTGCCAGCAGACCTTCAGGGTTCTCCTACAATGAGCAGTTCTTC.

This chain links TRBV21-1 with TRBJ1-3; TRBD1 is taken as the D call from the table, unchecked against the DNA. TRBV21-1 counts as a pseudogene. The CDR3 covers 17 residues. This CDR3 reads CASSTKDKDRVGNTIYF. The CDR3, as DNA: TGTGCCAGCAGCACCAAAGACAAAGACAGGGTGGGAAACACCATATATTTT.

The chain uses TRBV11-2 and TRBJ1-2, with TRBD1 matching over 8 bases. CDR1 is SGHAT, CDR2 FQNNGV, per germline. The CDR3 contains 14 residues. The trim removed 4 bases at V and 4 bases at J, leaving 5 bases unmatched. CDR3 in amino acids: CASSSRTGLYGYTF. CDR3 sequence (DNA): TGTGCCAGCAGCTCTCGGACAGGGCTCTATGGCTACACCTTC. Drawing the rest from reference TRBV11-2 and TRBJ1-2, the complete variable domain is EAGVAQSPRYKIIEKRQSVAFWCNPISGHATLYWYQQILGQGPKLLIQFQNNGVVDDSQLPKDRFSAERLKGVDSTLKIQPAKLEDSAVYLCASSSRTGLYGYTFGSGTRLTVV.

The chain has TRBV2 and TRBJ2-4, with D unresolved. V gave up 1 base and J gave up 7 bases, with 8 bases separating them. CDR1 SNHLY and CDR2 FYNNEI come from the germline V gene. The CDR3 consists of 13 residues. The CDR3 nucleotides are TGTGCCAGCAGTGAAGGGGTTGTGAACATTCAGTACTTC. Translated: CASSEGVVNIQYF. The complete variable domain, with remaining parts taken from reference TRBV2 and TRBJ2-4, reads EPEVTQTPSHQVTQMGQEVILRCVPISNHLYFYWYRQILGQKVEFLVSFYNNEISEKSEIFDDQFSVERPDGSNFTLKIRSTKLEDSAMYFCASSEGVVNIQYFGAGTRLSVL.